These 28 T cell receptor beta chains came from one sample sequenced in a study of Tregs in tolerant kidney transplant recipients. Method: immunoSEQ multiplex PCR; TCRdb's copy keeps in-frame clones and lacks some. The sample comprises roughly 250,000 clones, about 80% of which are singletons, and about 0.58% rests with the top ten. The specimen was CD4+ T cells from blood. The receptor source for this set is a human donor in good health.

The chain uses TRBV7-2 and TRBJ1-2; no reliable D call. The CDR3 is 14 amino acids. The V end lost 3 bases, the J end lost 8 bases, and 16 bases lay between the germline ends. From germline, CDR1 is SGHTA and CDR2 FQGNSA. The CDR3 sequence: CASSFSTVRSGYTF. DNA of the CDR3: TGTGCCAGCAGCTTCTCCACAGTCCGCTCAGGCTACACCTTC.

This clone has just one count. The chain couples TRBV10-1 to TRBJ2-7, with TRBD1 identical over 7 bases. After removal of 3 bases from V and 2 bases from J, the junction contained 7 bases not matched to a gene. The CDR3 contains 15 residues. CDR1 and CDR2 (germline): WNHNN, SYGVQD (reference sequence). DNA for the CDR3: TGCGCCAGCAGTGATCCCGGGACAGCCACCTACGAGCAGTACTTC. Protein sequence: CASSDPGTATYEQYF.

J is TRBJ1-3 and V is TRBV6-6, with D perhaps matching TRBD1 (5 bases). This CDR3 is built from 16 residues. The V gene's germline CDR1 is MNHNY and CDR2 SVGAGI (reference sequence). The germline V and J ends were trimmed by 0 bases and 0 bases, with 9 bases remaining between them. In DNA form, the CDR3 reads TGTGCCAGCAGTTACTCGGGGCGGAGCTCTGGAAACACCATATATTTT. It specifies CASSYSGRSSGNTIYF.

This clone was detected only a few times. The J gene is TRBJ1-2, the V gene TRBV6-5, with 7 positions matching TRBD1. V was clipped by 6 bases and J by 6 bases; unmatched bases: 7. The CDR3 contains 13 residues. Germline-derived CDR1 and CDR2 are MNHEY and SVGAGI. The CDR3 sequence: CASRIQGRHGYTF. The DNA for the CDR3 is TGTGCCAGCAGGATACAGGGGCGTCATGGCTACACCTTC.

This chain connects TRBV11-2 to TRBJ2-3, with D unresolved. V shed 1 base and J shed 6 bases, with 11 bases lying between them. Germline V gives CDR1 SGHAT, CDR2 FQNNGV. The CDR3 extends over 14 amino acids. CDR3 DNA: TGTGCCAGCAGCTTAGCGTGGTCCGGGGATACGCAGTATTTT. Translating it yields CASSLAWSGDTQYF. Combining the CDR3 with reference TRBV11-2 and TRBJ2-3 gives the whole variable domain EAGVAQSPRYKIIEKRQSVAFWCNPISGHATLYWYQQILGQGPKLLIQFQNNGVVDDSQLPKDRFSAERLKGVDSTLKIQPAKLEDSAVYLCASSLAWSGDTQYFGPGTRLTVL.

This sequence joins TRBV7-6 and TRBJ2-3; no clear D gene. V gave up 5 bases and J gave up 5 bases, with 5 bases separating them. Germline V gene lookup returns CDR1 SGHVS and CDR2 FNYEAQ. This CDR3 region has 11 residues. For the CDR3, the DNA is TGTGCCAGCAGCCTTATAGATACGCAGTATTTT. Its protein product is CASSLIDTQYF.

J is TRBJ2-3 and V is TRBV18; D gene unclear. Trimming removed 1 base at V and 0 bases at J, with 11 bases between. The CDR3 runs 16 residues. Looked up from germline, CDR1 is KGHSH and CDR2 is LQKENI. The CDR3 sequence is CASSPRTGYSTDTQYF. CDR3 nucleotide sequence: TGTGCCAGCTCACCACGCACGGGCTACAGCACAGATACGCAGTATTTT.

The rearrangement links TRBV6-1 to TRBJ1-2; 9 nucleotides agree with TRBD1. With V trimmed by 3 bases and J by 6 bases, 11 bases remained unmatched. Germline V gene lookup returns CDR1 MNHNS and CDR2 SASEGT. The CDR3 loop spans 16 amino acids. For the CDR3, the DNA is TGTGCCAGCAGTGACCGACAGGGGGATGGATCTAATGGCTACACCTTC. It is translated as CASSDRQGDGSNGYTF.

This chain joins TRBV6-5 and TRBJ1-5, with TRBD1 as a possible D gene (6 bases). V dropped 5 bases and J dropped 0 bases, with 11 bases sitting between them. Germline values: CDR1 MNHEY, CDR2 SVGAGI. This CDR3 is built from 15 residues. The CDR3 here is CASSRGHHSNQPQHF. CDR3 in DNA: TGTGCCAGCAGTCGGGGGCACCATAGCAATCAGCCCCAGCATTTT.

This rearrangement joins TRBV6-1 to TRBJ1-1; a weak D match, TRBD1 (6 bases). This CDR3 is 13 amino acids long. Germline values: CDR1 MNHNS, CDR2 SASEGT. V lost 5 bases and J lost 2, with 9 bases in between. The CDR3 DNA reads as TGTGCCAGCAGTTGGGACACCAACACTGAAGCTTTCTTT. Its translation is CASSWDTNTEAFF.

This clone was counted once. V and J are TRBV4-2 and TRBJ2-5; D may be TRBD2 (6 bases). The CDR3 is 15 amino acids. CDR1 and CDR2 (germline): LGHNA, YNFKEQ. Deletions cut 6 bases from V and 7 bases from J, with 21 bases between. The CDR3 reads CASREAGGVLGTQYF. CDR3 in DNA: TGTGCCAGCAGGGAAGCGGGCGGGGTCCTGGGGACCCAGTACTTC.

The chain has TRBV5-4 and TRBJ2-3, with a tentative D call TRBD2 (5 bases). Trimming removed 4 bases at V and 7 bases at J, with 13 bases between. The germline V gene has CDR1 SGHNT and CDR2 YYREEE (reference sequence). CDR3 size: 13 residues. In DNA form, the CDR3 reads TGTGCCAGCAGCCAGGACTCTGCGAATACGCAGTATTTT. It codes for CASSQDSANTQYF.

The V gene is TRBV2, the J gene TRBJ2-7; 9 bases are a match to TRBD1. V was pared by 7 bases and J by 9 bases, with 13 bases of the junction left unmatched. The CDR3 length is 14 residues. From germline, CDR1 is SNHLY and CDR2 FYNNEI. The CDR3 nucleotides read TGTGCCAGCACCAACTGGGACAGGGCCCTTGGGCAGTACTTC. Protein: CASTNWDRALGQYF.

CDR3 coding DNA: TGTGCCAGCAGTTACGTGACAGGGGGAAGCAACTATGGCTACACCTTC. It yields the protein CASSYVTGGSNYGYTF. The V call is TRBV6-5, the J call TRBJ1-2, with 9 bases fitting TRBD1. Germline values: CDR1 MNHEY, CDR2 SVGAGI. The junction had 6 bases not matched to a gene; V was cut back by 2 bases and J by 2 bases. The CDR3 has 16 amino acids.

The genes are TRBV5-8 and TRBJ2-7; tentative D call: TRBD1 (6 bases). The CDR3 spans 14 residues. Deletions cut 5 bases from V and 7 bases from J, with 19 bases between. The germline V gene encodes CDR1 SGHTS and CDR2 YDEGEE. CDR3 in DNA: TGTGCCAGCAGGTGGCGGACAGCCCTACGAGAGCAGTACTTC. This translates into CASRWRTALREQYF.

This chain joins TRBV7-9 and TRBJ2-3; D remains ambiguous. Deletions cut 3 bases from V and 4 bases from J, with 5 bases between. Germline lookup yields CDR1 SEHNR and CDR2 FQNEAQ (reference sequence). The CDR3 has 12 amino acids. Here the CDR3 DNA reads TGTGCCAGCAGCTTTACGTCAGATACGCAGTATTTT. Its translation is CASSFTSDTQYF.

The V and J genes are TRBV4-1 and TRBJ2-7, with 9 bases that match TRBD1. There are 14 residues in the CDR3. The V segment lost 4 bases and the J segment 6 bases; nucleotides outside the gene matches: 7. In germline, CDR1 is MGHRA, CDR2 YSYEKL. This CDR3 reads CASSRAGTGREQYF. DNA of the CDR3: TGCGCCAGCAGCCGCGCCGGGACAGGGCGCGAGCAGTACTTC.

The chain combines TRBV10-1 with TRBJ2-1, with 9 bases lining up with TRBD1. This CDR3 region has 17 residues. V lost 0 bases and J lost 2; bases outside the gene matches: 5. Germline CDR1 and CDR2: WNHNN and SYGVQD (reference sequence). The CDR3 reads CASSESRDRVPYNEQFF. The CDR3 DNA sequence: TGCGCCAGCAGTGAGTCCCGGGACAGGGTACCCTACAATGAGCAGTTCTTC.

The V gene is TRBV5-8, the J gene TRBJ2-3; 10 bases are a match to TRBD2. Germline CDR1 is SGHTS and CDR2 is YDEGEE. Trimming cost V 3 bases and J 13 bases; bases outside gene matches: 8. The CDR3 length is 13 residues. CDR3 DNA: TGTGCCAGCAGCTCCTTGGCTAGCGGGAGTGAGTATTTT. The encoded protein is CASSSLASGSEYF.

The V call is TRBV13, the J call TRBJ2-5, with 8 nucleotides matching TRBD1. The V segment lost 1 base and the J segment 7 bases; nucleotides outside the gene matches: 8. This CDR3 spans 15 amino acids. Looked up from germline, CDR1 is PRHDT and CDR2 is FYEKMQ (reference sequence). CDR3 loop: CASSLAAGTGVTQYF. Here the CDR3 DNA reads TGTGCCAGCAGCTTAGCGGCCGGGACAGGAGTGACCCAGTACTTC.

V is TRBV9 and J is TRBJ2-5; 16 nucleotides align to TRBD2. Germline CDR1 SGDLS, CDR2 YYNGEE. V lost 0 bases, J lost 2 bases, and 4 bases stayed unmatched. This CDR3 is 18 amino acids long. CDR3 amino acids: CASSVAKGLAGGQETQYF. The CDR3 nucleotides read TGTGCCAGCAGCGTAGCTAAGGGACTAGCGGGGGGGCAAGAGACCCAGTACTTC.

The CDR3 DNA reads as TGCGCCAGCAGCCAAGGTAGGACGCTCGGAGGGAACATTCAGTACTTC. This encodes CASSQGRTLGGNIQYF. This chain connects TRBV4-1 to TRBJ2-4, with a possible D match to TRBD2 (6 bases). Germline V lookup: CDR1 MGHRA, CDR2 YSYEKL. This CDR3 spans 16 amino acids. V was shortened by 1 base and J by 7 bases, with 17 bases between the two germline ends.

V usage is TRBV6-1 and J usage is TRBJ1-1; no clear D gene. The V and J ends lost 2 bases and 3 bases respectively, with 16 bases between them. Germline V CDR1 and CDR2: MNHNS, SASEGT. This CDR3 region has 16 residues. CDR3 nucleotide sequence: TGTGCCAGCAGTGAAAAACCCCCCCCAGGCCACACTGAAGCTTTCTTT. It yields the protein CASSEKPPPGHTEAFF.

This clone was seen a single time. The rearrangement joins TRBV29-1 to TRBJ2-3, with 7 bases that match TRBD2. The CDR3 consists of 13 residues. The V gene end was trimmed by 7 bases and the J gene end by 5 bases; junction bases not matched to a gene: 9. Per germline, CDR1 SQVTM and CDR2 ANQGSEA. CDR3 sequence: CSALQREQDTQYF. The CDR3 coding sequence is TGCAGCGCTTTACAGCGGGAACAAGATACGCAGTATTTT.

The chain combines TRBV4-1 with TRBJ2-7, with 7 nucleotides matching TRBD1. The CDR3 length is 14 residues. CDR1 is MGHRA, CDR2 YSYEKL, per germline. J was trimmed by 4 bases and V by 4 bases; bases with no gene match: 7. The CDR3 coding sequence is TGCGCCAGCAGCCCGCTTGCCAGGGGGTACGAGCAGTACTTC. Its translation: CASSPLARGYEQYF.

This clone was counted only a few times. The chain recombines TRBV6-6 with TRBJ2-1, with D uncertain. The CDR3 has 14 amino acids. Germline-derived CDR1 and CDR2 are MNHNY and SVGAGI (reference sequence). Trimming cost V 0 bases and J 5 bases, with 8 bases left between them. Here the CDR3 reads CASSYSRRDNEQFF. The DNA for the CDR3 is TGTGCCAGCAGTTACTCCCGACGAGACAATGAGCAGTTCTTC.

V and J are TRBV6-5 and TRBJ2-2; D unresolved. Between the trimmed V and J ends, which lost 6 bases and 3 bases, there was a span of 8 bases. The CDR3 is made up of 13 amino acids. Germline CDR1 MNHEY, CDR2 SVGAGI. Here the CDR3 DNA reads TGTGCCAGCAGCCCCCTAGACACCGGGGAGCTGTTTTTT. Protein: CASSPLDTGELFF.

V usage is TRBV2 and J usage is TRBJ2-2, with D possibly TRBD2 on 6 matching bases. This CDR3 is 14 amino acids long. CDR1 is SNHLY, CDR2 FYNNEI, per germline. The CDR3 nucleotides read TGTGCTAGCGGAGCAATCGCGAACACCGGGGAGCTGTTTTTT. Translation: CASGAIANTGELFF.